What follows are 9 T cell receptor beta chains derived from one specimen sequenced in a study of blood T cell repertoires in COVID-19 (dated by TCRdb to the early 2020s). Libraries were built with the immunoSEQ multiplex PCR assay. TCRdb mirrors the immuneACCESS table, restricted to in-frame sequences. Some clones are absent from its copies; in checked studies, under half trace to an unresolved V gene, and the reason for the others is unknown. The sample includes over 130,000 clones, with almost 80% observed a single time. Around 3% of the sample goes to the ten largest clones. Sequences were obtained from PBMCs or T cells enriched from blood (not recorded which). All receptors come from a woman in her forties or fifties who had recovered from COVID-19.

The chain couples TRBV11-3 to TRBJ2-1; 9 bases line up with TRBD1. CDR3 length equals 15 residues. Germline loops: CDR1 SGHNT, CDR2 YENEEA. V was pared by 0 bases and J by 3 bases, with 0 bases of the junction left unmatched. The DNA for the CDR3 is TGTGCCAGCAGCTTAGAGGACAGGGGCTACAATGAGCAGTTCTTC. Residues: CASSLEDRGYNEQFF.

This clone has a handful of counts. The chain is built from TRBV12-3 or TRBV12-4 and TRBJ1-2; the D is unclear. The germline V and J ends were trimmed by 5 bases and 6 bases, with 13 bases remaining between them. The CDR3 runs to 13 residues. The DNA for the CDR3 is TGTGCCAGCAGTCCCGGGTCTGTGGATGGCTACACCTTC. Its translation: CASSPGSVDGYTF.

This CDR3 reads CASSSPFGQDQNSPLHF. As DNA, the CDR3 is TGTGCCAGCAGTTCCCCCTTTGGACAGGACCAAAATTCACCCCTCCACTTT. The genes are TRBV28 and TRBJ1-6, with 7 positions matching TRBD1. There are 17 residues in the CDR3. Germline loops: CDR1 MDHEN, CDR2 SYDVKM. V dropped 4 bases and J dropped 7; count of bases not matched to a gene: 13.

The rearrangement uses TRBV5-4 and TRBJ2-2; D is possibly TRBD2 (7 bases). This CDR3 comprises 15 residues. Germline loops: CDR1 SGHNT, CDR2 YYREEE (reference sequence). V lost 6 bases and J 4 bases, leaving 16 bases between the germline ends. Here the CDR3 DNA reads TGTGCCAGCATCCCCTGGGGGGGCCCCACCGGGGAGCTGTTTTTT. The encoded protein is CASIPWGGPTGELFF.

CDR3: CASSQYNWWFF. DNA of the CDR3: TGTGCCAGCAGCCAATACAATTGGTGGTTCTTC. V is TRBV3-1 (or the pseudogene TRBV3-2) and J is TRBJ2-1; D gene uncertain. The CDR3 runs to 11 residues. Trimming removed 2 bases at V and 15 bases at J, with 11 bases between. Per the germline V gene, CDR1 is LGHDT and CDR2 is YNNKEL (reference sequence).

The chain joins TRBV30 to TRBJ1-5; possible D gene TRBD1, 5 bases. Germline assignment: CDR1 GTSNPN and CDR2 SVGIG (reference sequence). The V end lost 2 bases, the J end lost 4 bases, and 12 bases lay between the germline ends. This CDR3 has 14 amino acids. The DNA for the CDR3 is TGTGCCTGGAGTTTACAGGAGGGAAATCAGCCCCAGCATTTT. Its protein is CAWSLQEGNQPQHF. The whole variable domain, filled in from reference TRBV30 and TRBJ1-5, reads SQTIHQWPATLVQPVGSPLSLECTVEGTSNPNLYWYRQAAGRGLQLLFYSVGIGQISSEVPQNLSASRPQDRQFILSSKKLLLSDSGFYLCAWSLQEGNQPQHFGDGTRLSIL.

This rearrangement joins TRBV6-5 to TRBJ1-1, with TRBD1 matching over 8 bases. The V segment lost 5 bases and the J segment 3 bases; nucleotides outside the gene matches: 5. CDR3 length equals 14 residues. CDR1 and CDR2 (germline): MNHEY, SVGAGI. The CDR3 loop is CASSQYRGDTEAFF. For the CDR3, the DNA is TGTGCCAGCAGTCAATACAGGGGGGACACTGAAGCTTTCTTT.

This sequence joins TRBV4-1 and TRBJ2-7; unclear D gene. CDR3 size: 17 residues. Germline values: CDR1 MGHRA, CDR2 YSYEKL. The V and J ends lost 1 base and 0 bases respectively, with 16 bases between them. DNA for the CDR3: TGCGCCAGCAGCCAAGGAGGCCTCCTTCGTGGCTCCTACGAGCAGTACTTC. Amino acid sequence: CASSQGGLLRGSYEQYF.

This clone was seen repeatedly, ten times or more. Within the sample, other DNA sequences also encode this same CDR3. The V gene is TRBV30, the J gene TRBJ2-1; 9 nucleotides match TRBD2. V gave up 3 bases and J gave up 6 bases; unmatched junction bases: 6. Germline-derived CDR1 and CDR2 are GTSNPN and SVGIG (reference sequence). The CDR3 extends over 14 amino acids. CDR3 in DNA: TGTGCCTGGAGGGGCGGGGGGGCATCCAATGAGCAGTTCTTC. The encoded protein is CAWRGGGASNEQFF.